These T cell receptor beta chains were read from a single sample in a study of blood T cell repertoires in COVID-19. Sequencing was performed with immunoSEQ multiplex PCR; in TCRdb, only in-frame clones are kept and a portion is missing. The profile shows hundreds of thousands of clones, approximately 86% of them singletons. The sequencing sample was made of PBMCs or T cells enriched from blood (not recorded which). The receptors stem from a woman aged 40-49 years with acute COVID-19. The CDR3 runs from the conserved cysteine through the conserved F or W. D genes are given only for firm matches. Clone sizes are given selectively: once, few, many, or a class where the clone is expanded.

d_call: -; j_call: TRBJ2-2; clone_size: -; v_call: TRBV7-8; cdr3_aa: CASSSQPTNRGELFF; cdr3_nt: TGTGCCAGCAGCAGTCAGCCAACTAACCGGGGGGAGCTGTTTTTT
d_call: -; j_call: TRBJ1-1; clone_size: -; v_call: TRBV18; cdr3_aa: CASSQQGMNTEAFF; cdr3_nt: TGTGCCAGCTCGCAACAGGGCATGAACACTGAAGCTTTCTTT
d_call: TRBD1; j_call: TRBJ1-5; clone_size: -; v_call: TRBV19; cdr3_aa: CASSFRGRGPQHF; cdr3_nt: TGTGCCAGTAGTTTCAGGGGGAGAGGGCCCCAGCATTTT
d_call: TRBD1; j_call: TRBJ2-7; clone_size: -; v_call: TRBV12-3/TRBV12-4; cdr3_aa: CASSLTGSYEQYF; cdr3_nt: TGTGCCAGCAGTTTGACAGGGTCCTACGAGCAGTACTTC
d_call: -; j_call: TRBJ1-5; clone_size: few; v_call: TRBV2; cdr3_aa: CASSEDRSYSNQPQHF; cdr3_nt: TGTGCCAGCAGTGAGGACAGAAGTTATAGCAATCAGCCCCAGCATTTT
d_call: TRBD1; j_call: TRBJ1-5; clone_size: -; v_call: TRBV6-5; cdr3_aa: CASSKGGSSNQPQHF; cdr3_nt: TGTGCCAGTTCTAAAGGGGGCTCGAGCAATCAGCCCCAGCATTTT
d_call: -; j_call: TRBJ2-3; clone_size: -; v_call: TRBV29-1; cdr3_aa: CSVERGQALARTDTQYF; cdr3_nt: TGCAGCGTTGAACGTGGTCAGGCTCTAGCCCGTACAGATACGCAGTATTTT
d_call: TRBD2; j_call: TRBJ2-1; clone_size: -; v_call: TRBV4-1; cdr3_aa: CASSQDRAGGYNEQFF; cdr3_nt: TGCGCCAGCAGCCAAGATAGAGCGGGGGGCTACAATGAGCAGTTCTTC
d_call: -; j_call: TRBJ1-2; clone_size: -; v_call: TRBV3-1/TRBV3-2; cdr3_aa: CASSSDGVAYGYTF; cdr3_nt: TGTGCCAGCAGCTCCGACGGGGTCGCCTATGGCTACACCTTC
d_call: TRBD1; j_call: TRBJ2-3; clone_size: -; v_call: TRBV19; cdr3_aa: CASTDRALGTDTQYF; cdr3_nt: TGTGCCAGTACGGACAGGGCACTGGGCACAGATACGCAGTATTTT